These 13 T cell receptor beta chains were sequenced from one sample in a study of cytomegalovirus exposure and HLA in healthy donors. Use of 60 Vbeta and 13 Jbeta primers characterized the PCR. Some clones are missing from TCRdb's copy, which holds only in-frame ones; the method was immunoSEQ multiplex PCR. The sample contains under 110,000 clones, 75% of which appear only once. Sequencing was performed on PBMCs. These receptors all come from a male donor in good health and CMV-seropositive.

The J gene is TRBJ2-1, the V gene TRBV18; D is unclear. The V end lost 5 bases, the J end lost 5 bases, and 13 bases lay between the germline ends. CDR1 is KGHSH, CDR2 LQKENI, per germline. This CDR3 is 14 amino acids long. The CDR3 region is CASSIPSEDNEQFF. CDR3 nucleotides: TGTGCCAGCTCAATCCCAAGCGAGGACAATGAGCAGTTCTTC.

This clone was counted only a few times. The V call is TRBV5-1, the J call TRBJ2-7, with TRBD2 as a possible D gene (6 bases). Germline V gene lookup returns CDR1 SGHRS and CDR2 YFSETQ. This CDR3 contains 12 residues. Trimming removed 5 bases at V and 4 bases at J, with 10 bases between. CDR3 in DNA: TGCGCCAGCAGGGACTACAATTACGAGCAGTACTTC. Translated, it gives CASRDYNYEQYF.

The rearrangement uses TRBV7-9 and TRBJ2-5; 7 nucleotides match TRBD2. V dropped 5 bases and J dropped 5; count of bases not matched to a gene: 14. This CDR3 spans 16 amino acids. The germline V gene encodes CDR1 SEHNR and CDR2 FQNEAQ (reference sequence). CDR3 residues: CASSRPRRGKGETQYF. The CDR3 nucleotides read TGTGCCAGCAGCCGGCCCCGGCGGGGGAAAGGGGAGACCCAGTACTTC. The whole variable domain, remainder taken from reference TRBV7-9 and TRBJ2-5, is DTGVSQNPRHKITKRGQNVTFRCDPISEHNRLYWYRQTLGQGPEFLTYFQNEAQLEKSRLLSDRFSAERPKGSFSTLEIQRTEQGDSAMYLCASSRPRRGKGETQYFGPGTRLLVL.

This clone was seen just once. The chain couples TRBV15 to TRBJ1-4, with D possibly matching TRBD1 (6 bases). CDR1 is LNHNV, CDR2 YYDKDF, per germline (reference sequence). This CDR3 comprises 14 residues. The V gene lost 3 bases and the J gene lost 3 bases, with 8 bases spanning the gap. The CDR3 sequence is CATSRGAANEKLFF. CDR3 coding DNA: TGTGCCACCAGCAGGGGGGCGGCTAATGAAAAACTGTTTTTT.

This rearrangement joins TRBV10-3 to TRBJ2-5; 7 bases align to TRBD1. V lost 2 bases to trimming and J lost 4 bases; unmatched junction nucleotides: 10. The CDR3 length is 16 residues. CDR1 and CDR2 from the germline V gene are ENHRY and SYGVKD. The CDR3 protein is CAISEEQGRVRETQYF. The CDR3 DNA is TGTGCCATCAGTGAGGAACAGGGGAGAGTTCGAGAGACCCAGTACTTC.

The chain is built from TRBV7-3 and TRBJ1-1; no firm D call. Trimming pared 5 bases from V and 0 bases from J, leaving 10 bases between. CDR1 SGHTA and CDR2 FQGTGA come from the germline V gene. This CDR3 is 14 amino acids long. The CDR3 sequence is CASSPTPMNTEAFF. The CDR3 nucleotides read TGTGCCAGCAGCCCGACTCCGATGAACACTGAAGCTTTCTTT.

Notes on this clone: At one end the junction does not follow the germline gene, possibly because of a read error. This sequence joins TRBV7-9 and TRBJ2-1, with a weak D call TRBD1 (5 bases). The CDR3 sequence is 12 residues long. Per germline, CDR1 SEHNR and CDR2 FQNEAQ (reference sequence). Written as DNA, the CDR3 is TGTTCCAGCACAAAGGGGATCGATGAGCAGTTCTTC. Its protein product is CSSTKGIDEQFF.

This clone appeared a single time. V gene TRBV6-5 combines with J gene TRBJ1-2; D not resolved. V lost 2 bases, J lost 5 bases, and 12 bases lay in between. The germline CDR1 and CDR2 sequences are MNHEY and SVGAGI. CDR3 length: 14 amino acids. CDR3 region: CASSYGLTGYGYTF. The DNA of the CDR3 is TGTGCCAGCAGTTACGGGCTAACGGGGTATGGCTACACCTTC.

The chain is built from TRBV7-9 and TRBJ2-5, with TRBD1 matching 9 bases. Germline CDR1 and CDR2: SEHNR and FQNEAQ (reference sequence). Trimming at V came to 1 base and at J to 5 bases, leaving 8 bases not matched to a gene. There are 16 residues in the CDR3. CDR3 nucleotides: TGTGCCAGCAGCTTAGGAGGGACAGGGAAGATGGAGACCCAGTACTTC. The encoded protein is CASSLGGTGKMETQYF.

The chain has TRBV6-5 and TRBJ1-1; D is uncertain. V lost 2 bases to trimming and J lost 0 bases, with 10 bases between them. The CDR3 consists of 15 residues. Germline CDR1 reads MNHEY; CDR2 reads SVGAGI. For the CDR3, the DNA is TGTGCCAGCAGTTACCCCGGGAATCTGAACACTGAAGCTTTCTTT. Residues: CASSYPGNLNTEAFF.

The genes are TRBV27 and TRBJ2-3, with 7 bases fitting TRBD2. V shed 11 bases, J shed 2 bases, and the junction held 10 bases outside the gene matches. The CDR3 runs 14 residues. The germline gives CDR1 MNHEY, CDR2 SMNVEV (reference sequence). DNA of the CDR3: TGTGCCGCCCAACGGGGGGACCACACAGATACGCAGTATTTT. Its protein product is CAAQRGDHTDTQYF.

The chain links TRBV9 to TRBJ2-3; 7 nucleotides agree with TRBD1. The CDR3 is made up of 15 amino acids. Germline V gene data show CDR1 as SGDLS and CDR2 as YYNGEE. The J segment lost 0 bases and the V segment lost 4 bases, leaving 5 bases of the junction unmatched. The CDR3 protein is CASSPWDSSTDTQYF. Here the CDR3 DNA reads TGTGCCAGCAGCCCGTGGGACAGTAGCACAGATACGCAGTATTTT.

The CDR3 reads CASSSRVKDEQYF. The CDR3 nucleotides read TGTGCCAGCAGCTCCAGGGTTAAGGACGAGCAGTACTTC. The chain uses TRBV5-4 and TRBJ2-7; possible D gene TRBD1, 5 bases. V lost 3 bases to trimming and J lost 5 bases, with 12 bases between them. Germline V gene data show CDR1 as SGHNT and CDR2 as YYREEE (reference sequence). The CDR3 is made up of 13 amino acids.